What follows describes a single TCR beta chain. As yet, its antigen is unknown. Different DNA sequences within this sample yield the same CDR3. These data originate in a study of cytomegalovirus exposure and HLA in healthy donors. PCR used 60 Vbeta primers and 13 Jbeta primers. The table came from immunoSEQ multiplex PCR; TCRdb's copy has only in-frame clones and leaves some out. The sample lists 170,000 or so clones; 77% were seen once. Broader study findings: It was confirmed in vitro that three of the CMV-associated chains were specific for CMV antigens.

CDR1 is MDHEN, CDR2 SYDVKM, per germline. CDR3 length: 14 residues. V dropped 2 bases and J dropped 0 bases, with 7 bases sitting between them. This chain uses TRBV28 with TRBJ1-1; D gene uncertain. Sequenced input: PBMCs. The clonotype was recovered from a woman in her 30s in good health and CMV-seropositive. CDR3: CASSLRGMNTEAFF. The CDR3 DNA sequence: TGTGCCAGCAGTTTAAGAGGGATGAACACTGAAGCTTTCTTT.